This entry lists 23 T cell receptor beta chains sequenced from one sample in a study of cytomegalovirus exposure and HLA in healthy donors. Primers for the PCR totalled 60 Vbeta and 13 Jbeta. This table comes from immunoSEQ multiplex PCR, and its TCRdb copy is limited to in-frame clones, with some not included. The sample consists of about 200,000 clones, around 88% of them appearing once. The specimen was PBMCs. The receptors here all came from a woman aged 25 to 39 in good health and CMV-seronegative.

This sequence joins TRBV6-5 and TRBJ1-1; D call uncertain. CDR1 is MNHEY, CDR2 SVGAGI, per germline. This CDR3 has 13 residues. The V and J ends lost 6 bases and 1 base respectively, with 9 bases between them. Here the CDR3 reads CASSRGKNTEAFF. The CDR3 DNA reads as TGTGCCAGCAGCCGGGGAAAGAACACTGAAGCTTTCTTT.

This chain connects TRBV29-1 to TRBJ2-7; 11 positions agree with TRBD1. CDR3 length: 14 amino acids. Unmatched junction bases numbered 6, after V lost 3 bases and J lost 5 bases. Germline V gene data show CDR1 as SQVTM and CDR2 as ANQGSEA. CDR3: CSVEILGQGDEQYF. Written as DNA, the CDR3 is TGCAGCGTTGAGATTCTGGGACAGGGGGACGAGCAGTACTTC.

The V and J genes are TRBV10-1 and TRBJ1-1, with no clear D. Trimming stripped 5 bases from V and 5 bases from J, with 18 bases between. CDR1 and CDR2 from the germline V gene are WNHNN and SYGVQD (reference sequence). This CDR3 has 15 amino acids. The CDR3 region has the DNA TGCGCCAGCAGTTCCGGACCAACTCGGGGAACTGAAGCTTTCTTT. Protein sequence: CASSSGPTRGTEAFF.

The chain carries TRBV5-1 and TRBJ1-1, with a weak D call TRBD1 (5 bases). The germline V gene encodes CDR1 SGHRS and CDR2 YFSETQ. The CDR3 has 14 residues. V was pared by 0 bases and J by 9 bases, with 15 bases between. CDR3 region: CASSLGGWGEKAFF. CDR3 sequence (DNA): TGCGCCAGCAGCTTGGGAGGTTGGGGGGAGAAAGCTTTCTTT.

The chain links TRBV29-1 to TRBJ2-7; 9 nucleotides align to TRBD1. The CDR3 totals 10 residues. V was clipped by 5 bases and J by 13 bases; unmatched bases: 6. Per the germline V gene, CDR1 is SQVTM and CDR2 is ANQGSEA. CDR3 coding DNA: TGCAGCGTTCGCCGGGACAGGGAATACTTC. Amino acids: CSVRRDREYF.

The genes are TRBV11-2 and TRBJ2-1, with 13 nucleotides matching TRBD2. The CDR3 is 15 amino acids. V gave up 5 bases and J gave up 9 bases; unmatched junction bases: 7. CDR1 and CDR2 from the germline V gene are SGHAT and FQNNGV. CDR3 amino acids: CASSLGLAGAIEQFF. The CDR3 nucleotides are TGTGCCAGCAGCCTAGGACTAGCGGGGGCTATTGAGCAGTTCTTC.

The rearrangement joins TRBV9 to TRBJ2-2; D is possibly TRBD1 (7 bases). The CDR3 totals 17 residues. CDR1 is SGDLS, CDR2 YYNGEE, per germline. V was trimmed by 4 bases and J by 6 bases, leaving 22 bases between them. CDR3 region: CASSQSAGQTVPGELFF. The CDR3 region has the DNA TGTGCCAGCAGCCAAAGCGCGGGACAGACGGTCCCCGGGGAGCTGTTTTTT.

V gene TRBV11-2 combines with J gene TRBJ1-3, with no clear D. Per the germline V gene, CDR1 is SGHAT and CDR2 is FQNNGV. The germline V and J ends were trimmed by 8 bases and 4 bases, with 21 bases remaining between them. CDR3 size: 16 residues. In DNA form, the CDR3 reads TGTGCCAGCGGATTGTCCCTACGGGAGAAAGGAAACACCATATATTTT. Translated: CASGLSLREKGNTIYF.

The J gene is TRBJ2-2, the V gene TRBV5-4; the match to TRBD1 covers 10 bases. V shed 2 bases, J shed 5 bases, and the junction held 6 bases outside the gene matches. The V gene's germline CDR1 is SGHNT and CDR2 YYREEE (reference sequence). This CDR3 has 16 residues. CDR3 nucleotides: TGTGCCAGCAGCTTTCGACAGGGGGCAGGTACCGGGGAGCTGTTTTTT. Its translation: CASSFRQGAGTGELFF.

This clone was detected a few times. The chain combines TRBV28 with TRBJ1-3; D call uncertain. The V gene's germline CDR1 is MDHEN and CDR2 SYDVKM. Trimming stripped 11 bases from V and 0 bases from J, with 11 bases between. The CDR3 length is 13 residues. The CDR3 region is CASLRDSGNTIYF. The CDR3 region has the DNA TGTGCCTCCCTTCGGGACTCTGGAAACACCATATATTTT.

The chain combines TRBV27 with TRBJ1-4; D is undetermined. With 2 bases removed from V and 3 bases from J, the gap between germline ends came to 10 bases. The CDR3 sequence is 15 residues long. Germline values: CDR1 MNHEY, CDR2 SMNVEV (reference sequence). CDR3: CASSLLGSANEKLFF. The CDR3 DNA is TGTGCCAGCAGTTTACTCGGCAGCGCTAATGAAAAACTGTTTTTT.

This chain connects TRBV5-1 to TRBJ2-3; 10 nucleotides line up with TRBD2. The CDR3 has 16 amino acids. The germline CDR1 and CDR2 sequences are SGHRS and YFSETQ. Germline trimming cut 0 bases from V and 5 bases from J; bases unmatched to any gene: 6. The CDR3 DNA sequence: TGCGCCAGCAGCTTGGCCGGAGCGGGGGGGCAAGATACGCAGTATTTT. Protein: CASSLAGAGGQDTQYF.

The rearrangement links TRBV5-1 to TRBJ2-2; possible D gene TRBD2, 5 bases. Germline CDR1 and CDR2: SGHRS and YFSETQ. V was cut by 0 bases and J by 7 bases, with 10 bases left in between. The CDR3 is made up of 14 amino acids. CDR3 bases: TGCGCCAGCAGCTTGGAAGCGGTCGTCGGGGAGCTGTTTTTT. Protein product: CASSLEAVVGELFF.

This rearrangement joins TRBV27 to TRBJ2-7; TRBD2 agrees at 7 bases. The trim removed 2 bases at V and 4 bases at J, leaving 8 bases unmatched. Germline CDR1 reads MNHEY; CDR2 reads SMNVEV (reference sequence). CDR3 length: 15 residues. The CDR3 region is CASSLASGWGYEQYF. CDR3 DNA: TGTGCCAGCAGTTTAGCTAGCGGTTGGGGTTACGAGCAGTACTTC.

The chain employs TRBV7-2 and TRBJ2-5; maybe TRBD2 (5 bases). Per the germline V gene, CDR1 is SGHTA and CDR2 is FQGNSA. This CDR3 has 14 amino acids. The V end was cut by 1 base, the J end by 5 bases, with 11 bases between. CDR3 sequence reads: CASSLGGRRETQYF. As DNA, the CDR3 is TGTGCCAGCAGCTTAGGGGGAAGGAGGGAGACCCAGTACTTC.

The chain carries TRBV2 and TRBJ1-2; weak D call: TRBD1 (5 bases). Trimming left V 3 bases short and J 5 bases short, with 16 bases between. CDR1 and CDR2 (germline): SNHLY, FYNNEI. CDR3 length equals 15 residues. In DNA form, the CDR3 reads TGTGCCAGCAGTGACTTTGGCGGCGGGGGATATGGCTACACCTTC. It is translated as CASSDFGGGGYGYTF.

This chain connects TRBV19 to TRBJ1-3; D might be TRBD1 (6 bases). Germline V gene lookup returns CDR1 LNHDA and CDR2 SQIVND (reference sequence). V lost 10 bases and J lost 0, with 19 bases in between. The CDR3 has 16 amino acids. The chain's CDR3 is CAKRSGGLTSGNTIYF. For the CDR3, the DNA is TGTGCCAAACGATCCGGGGGGCTCACCTCTGGAAACACCATATATTTT.

J is TRBJ2-3 and V is TRBV2; D not resolved. The CDR3 has 13 residues. V was shortened by 4 bases and J by 4 bases, with 9 bases between the two germline ends. CDR1 and CDR2 from the germline V gene are SNHLY and FYNNEI. CDR3 amino acids: CASSGSVPDTQYF. CDR3 nucleotide sequence: TGTGCCAGCAGTGGATCGGTCCCAGATACGCAGTATTTT.

On this clone itself: The junction differs from germline at one of its ends, possibly a read error. The chain is built from TRBV2 and TRBJ1-1; TRBD1 matches 7 bases. Per the germline V gene, CDR1 is SNHLY and CDR2 is FYNNEI. The CDR3 is 12 amino acids. CDR3 sequence: CASNSRGTEASF. The CDR3 DNA follows: TGTGCCAGCAACTCCAGGGGGACTGAAGCTTCCTTT.

The rearrangement joins TRBV14 to TRBJ2-3; D is unresolved. This CDR3 has 14 residues. Germline CDR1 is SGHDN and CDR2 is FVKESK. V lost 3 bases and J 2 bases, leaving 9 bases between the germline ends. DNA for the CDR3: TGTGCCAGCAGCCAGCTAGACCTCACAGATACGCAGTATTTT. Translated, it gives CASSQLDLTDTQYF.

CDR3 loop: CASSVGRNLRASEYQETQYF. The CDR3 DNA follows: TGTGCCAGCAGCGTAGGGAGGAATCTGAGGGCTAGCGAGTACCAAGAGACCCAGTACTTC. The rearrangement links TRBV9 to TRBJ2-5; TRBD2 might be the D (6 bases). Per germline, CDR1 SGDLS and CDR2 YYNGEE. The V end lost 0 bases, the J end lost 0 bases, and 24 bases lay between the germline ends. The CDR3 covers 20 residues.

The table lists this clone with a count of one. The chain couples TRBV5-1 to TRBJ2-5; 8 nucleotides match TRBD2. The last part of the DNA fits TRBJ2-7 better; the J call may be wrong. The CDR3 sequence is 15 residues long. Germline values: CDR1 SGHRS, CDR2 YFSETQ. The CDR3 protein is CASSPGGAKVGEQYF. The CDR3 nucleotides read TGCGCCAGCAGCCCCGGGGGGGCAAAAGTAGGCGAGCAGTACTTC.

The chain recombines TRBV5-3 with TRBJ1-5, with D perhaps matching TRBD1 (6 bases). TRBV5-3 falls under the ORF class, with uncertain function. CDR3 length: 18 residues. V lost 0 bases to trimming and J lost 2 bases, with 18 bases between them. In DNA form, the CDR3 reads TGTGCCAGAAGCTTGGAGTCGTATAGGGACAAGGGCAATCAGCCCCAGCATTTT. This sequence encodes CARSLESYRDKGNQPQHF.